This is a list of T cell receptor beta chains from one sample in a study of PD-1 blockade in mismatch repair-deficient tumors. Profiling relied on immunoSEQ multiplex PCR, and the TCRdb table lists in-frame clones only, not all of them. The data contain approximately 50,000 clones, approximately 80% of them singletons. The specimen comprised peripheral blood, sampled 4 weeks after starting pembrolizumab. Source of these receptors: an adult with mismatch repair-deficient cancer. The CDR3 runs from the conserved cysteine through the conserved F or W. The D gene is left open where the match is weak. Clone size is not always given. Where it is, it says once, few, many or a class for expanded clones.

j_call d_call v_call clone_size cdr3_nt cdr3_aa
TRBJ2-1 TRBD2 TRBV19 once TGTGCCAGTAGTATGGGGACTAGCGGAGAGGAGTTCTTC CASSMGTSGEEFF
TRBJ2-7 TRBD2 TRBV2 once TGTGCCAGCAGATGGGGGTCACTAGCGGGAGCCCCCTACGAGCAGTACTTC CASRWGSLAGAPYEQYF
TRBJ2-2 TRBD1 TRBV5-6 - TGTGCCAGCAGCTTCGACAGGGGAAGAACCGGGGAGCTGTTTTTT CASSFDRGRTGELFF
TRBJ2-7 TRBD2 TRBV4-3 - TGCGCCAGCAGCCAAGATACTAGCGGGAGACTACAGTACTTC CASSQDTSGRLQYF
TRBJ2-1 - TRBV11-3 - TGTGCCAGCAGCGGTACGGGAGCGAATGAGCAGTTCTTC CASSGTGANEQFF
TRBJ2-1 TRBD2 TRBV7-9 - TGTGCCAGCAGCTCGAAACGAGCGGGAGCCGCCTACAATGAGCAGTTCTTC CASSSKRAGAAYNEQFF
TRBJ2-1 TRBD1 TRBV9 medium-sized TGTGCCAGCAGCGTCAATAGGGGACAGGCCCGCAATGAGCAGTTCTTC CASSVNRGQARNEQFF
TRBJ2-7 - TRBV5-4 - TGTGCCAGCAGCTCCCCCCGGGGCCACTCCTACGAGCAGTACTTC CASSSPRGHSYEQYF
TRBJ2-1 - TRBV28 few TGTGCCAGCAGTTCGAAGGTTGGGCAGTTCTTC CASSSKVGQFF
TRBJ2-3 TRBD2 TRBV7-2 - TGTGCCAGCAGCTCCCAATTACTAGCGGGAGGTCTGGATACGCAGTATTTT CASSSQLLAGGLDTQYF
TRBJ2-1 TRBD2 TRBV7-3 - TGTGCCAGCAGCTTAGGGGGAGCGGGAGTGGTCTACAATGAGCAGTTCTTC CASSLGGAGVVYNEQFF
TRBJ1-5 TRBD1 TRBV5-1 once TGCGCCAGCAGCTTCTATGGACAGGGCCAGCCCCAGCATTTT CASSFYGQGQPQHF
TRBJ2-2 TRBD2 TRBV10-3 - TGTGCCGGGGGGGACCCGCCGAACACCGGGGAGCTGTTTTTT CAGGDPPNTGELFF
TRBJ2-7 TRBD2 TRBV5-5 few TGTGCCAGCATGCAAGCGGGAGCTCTTGACGAGCAGTACTTC CASMQAGALDEQYF
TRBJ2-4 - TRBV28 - TGTGCCAGCAGTTTCGAGCTGGGTGGAAACATTCAGTACTTC CASSFELGGNIQYF
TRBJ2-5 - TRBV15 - TGTGCCACCGAGAGGGATCTAGGTCAAGAGACCCAGTACTTC CATERDLGQETQYF
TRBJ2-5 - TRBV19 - TGTGCCAGTAGTATAGAGACGGGGCGGATCCAAGAGACCCAGTACTTC CASSIETGRIQETQYF
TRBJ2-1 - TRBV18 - TGTGCCAGCTCACCAGTCGGGAGCGACAATGAGCAGTTCTTC CASSPVGSDNEQFF
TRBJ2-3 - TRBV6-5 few TGTGCCAGCAGTTCAAAGCCGGGACGGATCACAGATACGCAGTATTTT CASSSKPGRITDTQYF
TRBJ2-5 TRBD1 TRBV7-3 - TGTGCCAGCAGCCCAACAGGGGCCCAAGAGACCCAGTACTTC CASSPTGAQETQYF
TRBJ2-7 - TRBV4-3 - TGCGCCAGCAGCCAAGACTCGGCGGCGGGTAGTGAGCAGTACTTC CASSQDSAAGSEQYF
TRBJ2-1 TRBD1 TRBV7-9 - TGTGCCAGCAGCCCCCAACAGGGGGCGCGGTACAATGAGCAGTTCTTC CASSPQQGARYNEQFF
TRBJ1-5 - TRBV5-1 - TGCGCCAGCAGCAGGGACGGACAGTACAATCAGCCCCAGCATTTT CASSRDGQYNQPQHF